The rows below give T cell receptor beta chains drawn from one sample of a study of blood T cell repertoires in COVID-19. Generated by immunoSEQ multiplex PCR, the TCRdb table keeps only in-frame clones and is missing some. The table shows about 260,000 clones, with about 87% occurring only once. Material for sequencing was PBMCs or T cells enriched from blood (not recorded which). These receptors all come from a man aged 50 to 59 who had been exposed to COVID-19. CDR3s include the opening cysteine and the closing phenylalanine or tryptophan. The D gene is left open where the match is weak. For some rows the clone size is stated as once, few or many, or as a class when expanded; others skip it.

>NA|TRBV2|TRBJ1-2|NA
TGTGCCAGCAGTGAAGAAGGCGGACAGCCGGTGACCTTC
CASSEEGGQPVTF
>NA|TRBV4-1|TRBJ2-3|TRBD2
TGCGCCAGCAGCCAAGCGGGGCTAGCGGGAGGGTTAGATACGCAGTATTTT
CASSQAGLAGGLDTQYF
>NA|TRBV11-2|TRBJ2-7|TRBD1
TGTGCCAGCAGCTTCGGGACAGGGTGGAATTACGAGCAGTACTTC
CASSFGTGWNYEQYF
>NA|TRBV6-6|TRBJ1-1|NA
TGTGCCAGCACCCGACAGGACACTGAAGCTTTCTTT
CASTRQDTEAFF
>NA|TRBV5-1|TRBJ1-5|TRBD1
TGCGCCAGCAGCTTGGACGGGACAGGGTATAATCAGCCCCAGCATTTT
CASSLDGTGYNQPQHF
>NA|TRBV18|TRBJ1-6|TRBD1
TGTGCCAGCTCGGGACAGAGAAATTCACCCCTCCACTTT
CASSGQRNSPLHF
>NA|TRBV3-1/TRBV3-2|TRBJ2-1|NA
TGTGCCAGCAGCCTTAAGCGGGTGAGCTCCTACAATGAGCAGTTCTTC
CASSLKRVSSYNEQFF
>NA|TRBV7-9|TRBJ1-4|NA
TGTGCCAGCAGCTTAGGTGGGGGAGGGGAAAAACTGTTTTTT
CASSLGGGGEKLFF
>NA|TRBV28|TRBJ1-2|TRBD1
TGTGCCAGCAAGTCGGGGGATATGTGGGGACAGGGGGCGAGAGGCTACACCTTC
CASKSGDMWGQGARGYTF
>once|TRBV24-1|TRBJ1-2|NA
TGTGCCACCAGTGACCCCAGGGGCTATGGCTACACCTTC
CATSDPRGYGYTF
>NA|TRBV4-1|TRBJ2-6|NA
TGCGCCAGCAGCCAAGGCGGCTTCCAGGGGCCTGGGGCCAACGTCCTGACTTTC
CASSQGGFQGPGANVLTF
>NA|TRBV6-1|TRBJ2-2|NA
TGTGCCAGCAGTGAGTACAGGGCTCAGGCCGGGGAGCTGTTTTTT
CASSEYRAQAGELFF
>NA|TRBV6-2/TRBV6-3|TRBJ2-1|NA
TGTGCCAGCAGTTACTCTCGGGATGAGCAGTTCTTC
CASSYSRDEQFF
>NA|TRBV7-2|TRBJ1-2|NA
TGTGCCAGCAGCTTAGACAGGATTTATGGCTACACCTTC
CASSLDRIYGYTF
>once|TRBV5-1|TRBJ2-7|TRBD1
TGCGCCAGCAGTTTTACCCGGGACAGGGGGCACCAAACCTCCGAGCAGTACTTC
CASSFTRDRGHQTSEQYF
>NA|TRBV7-3|TRBJ2-2|NA
TGTGCCAGCAGCCTACTTAACACCGGGGAGCTGTTTTTT
CASSLLNTGELFF
>NA|TRBV28|TRBJ1-4|TRBD1
TGTGCCAGCAGCACGGGACAGGGGGTCGAAAAACTGTTTTTT
CASSTGQGVEKLFF
>NA|TRBV4-2|TRBJ2-5|TRBD1
TGTGCCAGCAGCCAAGATGAGGGGGCCGGTGGAGAGACCCAGTACTTC
CASSQDEGAGGETQYF
>NA|TRBV5-1|TRBJ2-1|NA
TGCGCCAGCAGCTTGCTGGGGGCGAGGGTCAATGAGCAGTTCTTC
CASSLLGARVNEQFF
>NA|TRBV3-1/TRBV3-2|TRBJ1-4|NA
TGTGCCAGCAGCCCGGTGGGTCAGGGAAACGAAAAACTGTTTTTT
CASSPVGQGNEKLFF
>NA|TRBV24-1|TRBJ2-2|TRBD2
TGTGCCACCAGTGGCTCGGGAGGGAACACCGGGGAGCTGTTTTTT
CATSGSGGNTGELFF
>NA|TRBV5-1|TRBJ1-5|NA
TGCGCCAGCAGCCCAAATACGGGAGATCAGCCCCAGCATTTT
CASSPNTGDQPQHF
>NA|TRBV28|TRBJ1-1|NA
TGTGCCAGCAGTTTATTTATCACTGAAGCTTTCTTT
CASSLFITEAFF
>NA|TRBV19|TRBJ1-3|NA
TGTGCCAGTATCCGGACTTCCGACTCTGGAAACACCATATATTTT
CASIRTSDSGNTIYF
>NA|TRBV10-1|TRBJ2-3|NA
TGCGCCAGATCCTTGGGCAGGCACACAGATACGCAGTATTTT
CARSLGRHTDTQYF
>once|TRBV5-5|TRBJ1-4|TRBD1
TGTGCCAGCAGCTTGGTATGGGACAGTCTGAATGAAAAACTGTTTTTT
CASSLVWDSLNEKLFF
>NA|TRBV12-5|TRBJ2-4|NA
TGTGCTAGTGGTTTGGGCGGTGGCCAGGGCATTCAGTACTTC
CASGLGGGQGIQYF
>once|TRBV3-1/TRBV3-2|TRBJ1-2|TRBD1
TGTGCCAGCAGCCAAGGGACAGGGGGCGACTATGGCTACACCTTC
CASSQGTGGDYGYTF
>NA|TRBV25-1|TRBJ1-1|NA
TGTGCCAGCAGTGTCTTGGGAGGGGTGAACACTGAAGCTTTCTTT
CASSVLGGVNTEAFF